Included here is one TCR beta chain sequence, with context. Its antigen is unidentified. It was with unique molecular identifiers that the TCRbeta library was prepared. TCRdb independently ran MiXCR on the PCR reads; one entry per CDR3 protein. The sample lists 200,000 to 250,000 distinct CDR3 sequences; about 25% were seen once. These data originate in a study of T-cell reconstitution after alpha-beta-depleted transplantation in children. Whole-study results and caveats: Several hundred expanded graft clones reportedly were the source of alpha-beta T cells about two months after transplant. Diversity of TCRbeta at day 60 was high in some patients, arising from surviving recipient T cells and thymic progenitors. T cells produced anew were the main source of T-cell counts and diversity one year after transplant.

This TCR derives from a girl aged 2 to 10 with Fanconi anemia, due to receive a stem cell transplant. The sequences come from PBMCs, collected before TCRalphabeta/CD19-depleted stem cell transplant.

The DNA of the CDR3 is TGTGCCAGCAGCCAGACGGGACAGAGAGCCTACGAGCAGTACTTC. Amino acids: CASSQTGQRAYEQYF. V is TRBV3-1 and J is TRBJ2-7, with TRBD1 matching over 7 bases. The V segment lost 3 bases and the J segment 2 bases; nucleotides outside the gene matches: 7. CDR3 size: 15 residues. From germline, CDR1 is LGHDT and CDR2 YNNKEL (reference sequence).